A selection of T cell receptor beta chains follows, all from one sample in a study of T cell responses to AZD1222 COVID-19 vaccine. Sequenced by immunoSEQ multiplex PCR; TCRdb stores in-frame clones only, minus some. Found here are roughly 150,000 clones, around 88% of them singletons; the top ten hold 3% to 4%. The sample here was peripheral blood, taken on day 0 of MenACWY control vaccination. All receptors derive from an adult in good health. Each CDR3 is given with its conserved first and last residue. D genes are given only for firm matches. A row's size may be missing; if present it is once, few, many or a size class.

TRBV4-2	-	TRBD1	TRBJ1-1	TGTGCCAGCAGCCAGACACAGGGGGTGAACACTGAAGCTTTCTTT	CASSQTQGVNTEAFF
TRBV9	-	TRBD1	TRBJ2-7	TGTGCCAGCAGCGTAGGACAGGGGGCGTACGAGCAGTACTTC	CASSVGQGAYEQYF
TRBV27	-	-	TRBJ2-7	TGTGCCAGCAGCTGGGGTTACTCCTACGAGCAGTACTTC	CASSWGYSYEQYF
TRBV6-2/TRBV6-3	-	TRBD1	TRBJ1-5	TGTGCCAGCAGTTTCCTCGACAGGGGTGAGGGGAGCAATCAGCCCCAGCATTTT	CASSFLDRGEGSNQPQHF
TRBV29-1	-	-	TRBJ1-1	TGCAGCGCAGCGGAGGCAGGAGTGAACACTGAAGCTTTCTTT	CSAAEAGVNTEAFF
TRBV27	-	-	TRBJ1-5	TGTGCCAGCAGTCTCTCAGGGAGGCAGCAGCCCCAGCATTTT	CASSLSGRQQPQHF
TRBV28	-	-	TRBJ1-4	TGTGCCAGCAGGGCGGGGGGGCCGGATGAAAAACTGTTTTTT	CASRAGGPDEKLFF
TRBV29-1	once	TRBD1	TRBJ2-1	TGCAGCGTGGAACAGGGGGGCAATGAGCAGTTCTTC	CSVEQGGNEQFF
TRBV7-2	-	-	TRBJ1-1	TGTGCCAGCAGCTTCCGACCTTCCGGGAGAAACACTGAAGCTTTCTTT	CASSFRPSGRNTEAFF
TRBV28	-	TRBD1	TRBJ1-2	TGTGCCAGCAGTGTTCAGGGGGCGGGCCCGGGGGGCCCGTATGGCTACACCTTC	CASSVQGAGPGGPYGYTF
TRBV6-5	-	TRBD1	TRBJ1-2	TGTGCCAGCAGCAGGGGGGAAGGAGGTGGCTACACCTTC	CASSRGEGGGYTF
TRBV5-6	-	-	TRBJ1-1	TGTGCCAGCAGCTTGGTAGGGGGGCTTATGAACACTGAAGCTTTCTTT	CASSLVGGLMNTEAFF
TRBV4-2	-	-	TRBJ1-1	TGTGCCAGCAGCCCATTGCGCGACAGCGAGAACACTGAAGCTTTCTTT	CASSPLRDSENTEAFF
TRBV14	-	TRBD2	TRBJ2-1	TGTGCCAGCAGCAAACTAGCGGGAGTCACCTACAATGAGCAGTTCTTC	CASSKLAGVTYNEQFF
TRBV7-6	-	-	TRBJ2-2	TGTGCCAGCAGCTTAGTTGGGGCGCCAGAAACCGGGGAGCTGTTTTTT	CASSLVGAPETGELFF
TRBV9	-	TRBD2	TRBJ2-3	TGTGCCAGCAGCGTAGAGTCTAGCGGGGGATCAGATACGCAGTATTTT	CASSVESSGGSDTQYF
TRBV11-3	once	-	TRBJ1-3	TGTGCCAGCAGCGGGTCCTCTGGAAACACCATATATTTT	CASSGSSGNTIYF
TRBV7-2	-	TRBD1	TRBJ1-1	TGTGCCAGCAGCTTAGGGACAGGGGCTGGAAACACTGAAGCTTTCTTT	CASSLGTGAGNTEAFF
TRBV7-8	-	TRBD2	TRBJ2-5	TGTGCCAGCAGCCGTACGGGGGGAAACCAAGAGACCCAGTACTTC	CASSRTGGNQETQYF
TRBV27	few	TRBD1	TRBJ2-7	TGTGCCAGCAGTAGGGGACAGGGTAGGTACGAGCAGTACTTC	CASSRGQGRYEQYF
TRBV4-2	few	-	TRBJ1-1	TGTGCCAGCAGCCAAGATCTAAGGGGGGACACTGAAGCTTTCTTT	CASSQDLRGDTEAFF
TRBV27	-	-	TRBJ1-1	TGTGCCAGTCGACCCGGTCAAAGGGGCAGGGAATTCTTT	CASRPGQRGREFF
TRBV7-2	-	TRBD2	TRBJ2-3	TGTGCCAGCAGCTTAGATCCTAGCGGGAGCAATACGCAGTATTTT	CASSLDPSGSNTQYF
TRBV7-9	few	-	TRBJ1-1	TGTGCCAGCAGCTTAGATCAGGGATCGGATGCTTTCTTT	CASSLDQGSDAFF
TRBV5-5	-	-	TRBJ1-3	TGTGCCAGCGGGCCGTTATCTGGAAACACCATATATTTT	CASGPLSGNTIYF
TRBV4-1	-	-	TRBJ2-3	TGCGCCAGCAGCCAAGAATCTGAGGGAGATACGCAGTATTTT	CASSQESEGDTQYF
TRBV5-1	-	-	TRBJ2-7	TGCGCCAGCAGCCAAAGCAGGCGGGATTTCGAGCAGTACTTC	CASSQSRRDFEQYF
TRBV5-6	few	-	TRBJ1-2	TGTGCCAGCAGGTCCGACTATGGCTACACCTTC	CASRSDYGYTF